Below are 25 T cell receptor beta chains sequenced from a single sample in a study of T cells in Graves' hyperthyroidism and ophthalmopathy. There were TCR beta CDR3 regions amplified from RNA transcripts. Primed by the HTBI set, a first-round RT-PCR was run on the TCR CDR3. Each CDR3 protein gets one entry after TCRdb re-called the multiplex PCR reads with MiXCR. This sample has approximately 400,000 distinct CDR3 sequences, with around a sixth found just once. Sequenced: blood. All receptors come from a young woman with Graves' hyperthyroidism.

This clonotype has a count of ten or more. This sequence joins TRBV24-1 and TRBJ1-2; D uncertain. The V end lost 3 bases, the J end lost 6 bases, and 7 bases lay between the germline ends. There are 12 residues in the CDR3. The germline V gene has CDR1 KGHDR and CDR2 SFDVKD. Here the CDR3 reads CATSDQIDGYTF. The CDR3 coding sequence is TGTGCCACCAGTGATCAGATTGATGGCTACACCTTC.

This clonotype came up many times. The chain carries TRBV11-3 and TRBJ2-2; D is possibly TRBD1 (6 bases). Germline lookup yields CDR1 SGHNT and CDR2 YENEEA. The germline V and J ends were trimmed by 5 bases and 0 bases, with 10 bases remaining between them. The CDR3 length is 15 residues. CDR3 loop: CASSRRTANTGELFF. CDR3 bases: TGTGCCAGCAGCAGGCGGACAGCGAACACCGGGGAGCTGTTTTTT.

This clonotype occurred many times. The chain employs TRBV28 and TRBJ2-2; D ambiguous. The CDR3 sequence is 14 residues long. Germline values: CDR1 MDHEN, CDR2 SYDVKM. Between the trimmed V and J ends, which lost 7 bases and 1 base, there was a span of 10 bases. The CDR3 DNA reads TGTGCCAGCACTAGGCCCCTGAACACCGGGGAGCTGTTTTTT. Translating gives CASTRPLNTGELFF.

This clonotype came up many times. The rearrangement links TRBV7-6 to TRBJ2-2; D remains ambiguous. The CDR3 extends over 12 amino acids. Germline lookup yields CDR1 SGHVS and CDR2 FNYEAQ. CDR3 sequence (DNA): TGTGCTTCGACACAGCGCACCGGGGAGCTGTTTTTT. This translates into CASTQRTGELFF.

This clonotype was found many times. The V call is TRBV12-3 or TRBV12-4, the J call TRBJ1-3; 10 bases fit TRBD1. Losses at the gene ends were 5 bases for V and 3 bases for J; bases not matched to a gene: 19. The CDR3 extends over 20 amino acids. CDR3 sequence (DNA): TGTGCCAGCAGTGGTACACCGGGACAGGGGAGAGGGGTCGTTGGAAACACCATATATTTT. Protein sequence: CASSGTPGQGRGVVGNTIYF.

This clonotype was seen at least ten times. The J gene is TRBJ2-7, the V gene TRBV10-3, with 12 bases fitting TRBD1. From germline, CDR1 is ENHRY and CDR2 SYGVKD. Unmatched junction bases numbered 4, after V lost 6 bases and J lost 7 bases. This CDR3 has 13 residues. CDR3 coding DNA: TGTGCCATCAGGGGACAGGGGGCGCGTGAGCAGTACTTC. Translation: CAIRGQGAREQYF.

This clonotype was found a few times. This rearrangement joins TRBV5-5 to TRBJ1-1, with 9 bases matching TRBD1. The V segment lost 0 bases and the J segment 4 bases; nucleotides outside the gene matches: 7. The CDR3 runs to 16 residues. Germline assignment: CDR1 SGHKS and CDR2 YYEKEE (reference sequence). For the CDR3, the DNA is TGTGCCAGCAGCTTGGATACCGGGACAGGGACCACTGAAGCTTTCTTT. It codes for CASSLDTGTGTTEAFF.

This clonotype was picked up many times. The genes are TRBV7-9 and TRBJ2-1, with 8 bases aligning to TRBD2. J gave up 8 bases and V 7 bases, and 7 bases lay outside the gene matches. In germline, CDR1 is SEHNR, CDR2 FQNEAQ (reference sequence). There are 13 residues in the CDR3. The CDR3 region has the DNA TGTGCCAGCATTCCAGCGGGAGTCTATGAGCAGTTCTTC. This gives the protein CASIPAGVYEQFF.

The chain joins TRBV5-1 to TRBJ2-2; 9 bases are a match to TRBD1. V lost 4 bases, J lost 0 bases, and 4 bases stayed unmatched. The CDR3 extends over 16 amino acids. Germline V gene data show CDR1 as SGHRS and CDR2 as YFSETQ. The CDR3 loop is CASSIRTGANTGELFF. CDR3 DNA sequence: TGCGCCAGCAGCATTAGGACAGGGGCGAACACCGGGGAGCTGTTTTTT.

The chain links TRBV18 to TRBJ1-5, with D tentatively TRBD1 (5 bases). Germline loops: CDR1 KGHSH, CDR2 LQKENI. The V end lost 6 bases, the J end lost 1 base, and 16 bases lay between the germline ends. The CDR3 covers 16 residues. The CDR3 DNA is TGTGCCAGCTCCCCAGGGTCTGGGTTGAGCAATCAGCCCCAGCATTTT. Protein sequence: CASSPGSGLSNQPQHF.

The chain is built from TRBV5-6 and TRBJ2-7, with TRBD1 as a possible D gene (7 bases). This CDR3 contains 14 residues. Looked up from germline, CDR1 is SGHDT and CDR2 is YYEEEE. V shed 4 bases and J shed 4 bases, with 15 bases lying between them. The CDR3 DNA follows: TGTGCCAGCAGCGGGAGGACAGGAAGGTACGAGCAGTACTTC. Residues: CASSGRTGRYEQYF.

This clonotype has just a few counts. The chain recombines TRBV19 with TRBJ1-5, with 8 nucleotides matching TRBD1. The germline gives CDR1 LNHDA, CDR2 SQIVND (reference sequence). Germline trimming cut 6 bases from V and 7 bases from J; bases unmatched to any gene: 17. CDR3 size: 17 residues. The CDR3: CASSGEDRVRVGQPQHF. CDR3 nucleotides: TGTGCCAGTAGCGGCGAGGACAGGGTGCGTGTTGGGCAGCCCCAGCATTTT.

This clonotype was counted a few times. A read error is possible here, since a much larger clone lies one base away. No conserved phenylalanine or tryptophan ends this CDR3, so it is likely a read error. This rearrangement joins TRBV2 to TRBJ2-5; 11 positions agree with TRBD2. With V trimmed by 1 base and J by 7 bases, 5 bases remained unmatched. The length of the CDR3 is 15 residues. Germline V gives CDR1 SNHLY, CDR2 FYNNEI. CDR3 in amino acids: CASSEVAGGLGTQYL. The CDR3 DNA follows: TGTGCCAGCAGTGAAGTAGCGGGAGGGCTCGGGACCCAGTACCTC.

This clonotype was recorded at least ten times. J is TRBJ2-6 and V is TRBV6-1, with D uncertain. The germline V gene has CDR1 MNHNS and CDR2 SASEGT. V gave up 7 bases and J gave up 1 base, with 23 bases separating them. The CDR3 totals 19 residues. The CDR3 loop reads CASTQSSPALVSGANVLTF. CDR3 in DNA: TGTGCCAGCACTCAATCAAGTCCCGCTTTGGTTTCTGGGGCCAACGTCCTGACTTTC.

This clonotype was counted only a few times. This rearrangement joins TRBV18 to TRBJ2-7; D is perhaps TRBD2 (6 bases). Germline lookup yields CDR1 KGHSH and CDR2 LQKENI. The CDR3 runs 15 residues. Trimming cost V 4 bases and J 6 bases, with 19 bases left between them. The chain's CDR3 is CASSLLGGRMREQYF. The CDR3 DNA follows: TGTGCCAGCTCACTGCTTGGGGGGAGGATGCGCGAGCAGTACTTC.

This clonotype was seen many times. The gene calls are TRBV20-1 and TRBJ2-7; D might be TRBD1 or TRBD2, each matching 5 bases. V gave up 1 base and J gave up 1 base, with 11 bases separating them. This CDR3 is 14 amino acids long. Per the germline V gene, CDR1 is DFQATT and CDR2 is SNEGSKA (reference sequence). The CDR3 sequence is CSARVEGRSYEQYF. CDR3 bases: TGCAGTGCTAGAGTAGAGGGGCGATCCTACGAGCAGTACTTC.

Only a few counts were recorded for this clonotype. This chain joins TRBV20-1 and TRBJ2-3; maybe TRBD2 (6 bases). This CDR3 comprises 15 residues. The V end lost 5 bases, the J end lost 6 bases, and 21 bases lay between the germline ends. Germline values: CDR1 DFQATT, CDR2 SNEGSKA (reference sequence). The CDR3 DNA reads as TGCAGTGCTTTGCGGAGGGCTGAGAGGAGGGATACGCAGTATTTT. The encoded protein is CSALRRAERRDTQYF.

The genes are TRBV7-9 and TRBJ2-7; perhaps D is TRBD1 or TRBD2 (6 bases each). The CDR3 covers 14 residues. In germline, CDR1 is SEHNR, CDR2 FQNEAQ (reference sequence). The ends were cut back, 1 base at V and 5 bases at J, with 12 bases in the middle. The CDR3 DNA follows: TGTGCCAGCAGCTTAGATAACGGGGGCCACGAGCAGTACTTC. Protein product: CASSLDNGGHEQYF.

This clonotype has a count of ten or more. This rearrangement joins TRBV10-3 to TRBJ2-7, with a possible D match to TRBD1 (5 bases). CDR3 length: 16 residues. The V gene's germline CDR1 is ENHRY and CDR2 SYGVKD. V was trimmed by 3 bases and J by 3 bases, leaving 18 bases between them. CDR3 bases: TGTGCCATCAGTGACCTCACCCAAGGGGCAGTCTACGAGCAGTACTTC. This sequence encodes CAISDLTQGAVYEQYF.

At least ten counts were recorded for this clonotype. This chain links TRBV10-3 with TRBJ2-3, with a tentative D call TRBD2 (6 bases). V was cut by 4 bases and J by 5 bases, with 13 bases left in between. CDR1 ENHRY and CDR2 SYGVKD come from the germline V gene. The CDR3 has 14 amino acids. CDR3 sequence (DNA): TGTGCCATCAGTGTCAGCGGGTTGATAGATACGCAGTATTTT. Protein product: CAISVSGLIDTQYF.

This clonotype showed up many times. The chain employs TRBV18 and TRBJ2-3; a possible D gene is TRBD2 (5 bases). The CDR3 runs to 14 residues. The germline V and J ends were trimmed by 0 bases and 4 bases, with 8 bases remaining between them. Germline V gives CDR1 KGHSH, CDR2 LQKENI. Here the CDR3 DNA reads TGTGCCAGCTCACCACCTTCAGCGGCAGATACGCAGTATTTT. Translating it yields CASSPPSAADTQYF.

This clonotype was observed many times. This chain connects TRBV24-1 to TRBJ2-7; 11 bases match TRBD1. CDR1 and CDR2 (germline): KGHDR, SFDVKD. This CDR3 region has 15 residues. V lost 4 bases, J lost 4 bases, and 5 bases stayed unmatched. CDR3 loop: CATSDPGQGAYEQYF. The CDR3 DNA follows: TGTGCCACCAGTGACCCCGGACAGGGGGCATACGAGCAGTACTTC.

V and J are TRBV4-1 and TRBJ2-7; D gene uncertain. In germline, CDR1 is MGHRA, CDR2 YSYEKL. The V end lost 4 bases, the J end lost 0 bases, and 10 bases lay between the germline ends. This CDR3 is 14 amino acids long. The CDR3 DNA follows: TGCGCCAGCAGCCCCCGGCTTAACTCCTACGAGCAGTACTTC. It codes for CASSPRLNSYEQYF.

Ten or more counts support this clonotype. The V and J genes are TRBV10-1 and TRBJ1-1, with D unresolved. The CDR3 is made up of 15 amino acids. The germline gives CDR1 WNHNN, CDR2 SYGVQD (reference sequence). Between the trimmed V and J ends, which lost 3 bases and 3 bases, there was a span of 14 bases. The DNA for the CDR3 is TGCGCCAGCAGTGATGGGGAGAAAATGGACACTGAAGCTTTCTTT. Encoded protein: CASSDGEKMDTEAFF.

There are a few counts of this clonotype. This sequence joins TRBV12-3 or TRBV12-4 and TRBJ2-7; 9 nucleotides agree with TRBD2. This CDR3 is built from 15 residues. Losses at the gene ends were 2 bases for V and 2 bases for J; bases not matched to a gene: 4. The CDR3 sequence is CASSLRLAETYEQYF. CDR3 sequence (DNA): TGTGCCAGCAGTTTAAGACTAGCGGAGACCTACGAGCAGTACTTC.